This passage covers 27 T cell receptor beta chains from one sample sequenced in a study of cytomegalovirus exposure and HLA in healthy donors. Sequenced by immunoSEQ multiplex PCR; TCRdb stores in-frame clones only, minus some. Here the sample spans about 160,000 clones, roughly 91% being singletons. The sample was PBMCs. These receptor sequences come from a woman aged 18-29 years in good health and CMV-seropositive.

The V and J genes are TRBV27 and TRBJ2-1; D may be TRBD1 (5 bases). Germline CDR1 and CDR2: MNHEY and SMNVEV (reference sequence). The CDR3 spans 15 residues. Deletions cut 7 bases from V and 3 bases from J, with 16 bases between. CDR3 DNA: TGTGCCAGCATTTACAGGTTTCAGGGCTACAATGAGCAGTTCTTC. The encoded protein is CASIYRFQGYNEQFF.

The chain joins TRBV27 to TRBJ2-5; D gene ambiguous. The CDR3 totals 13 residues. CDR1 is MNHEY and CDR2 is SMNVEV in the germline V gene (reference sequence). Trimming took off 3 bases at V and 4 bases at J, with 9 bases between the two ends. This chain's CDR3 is CASSLERRETQYF. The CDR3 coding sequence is TGTGCCAGCAGTTTGGAAAGGAGAGAGACCCAGTACTTC.

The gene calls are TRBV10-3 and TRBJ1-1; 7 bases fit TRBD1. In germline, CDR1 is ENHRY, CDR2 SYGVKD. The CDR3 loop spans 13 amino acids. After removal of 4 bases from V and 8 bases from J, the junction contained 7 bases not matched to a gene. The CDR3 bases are TGTGCCATCAGTGGGAGCCAGGACAGGGAAGCTTTCTTT. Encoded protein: CAISGSQDREAFF.

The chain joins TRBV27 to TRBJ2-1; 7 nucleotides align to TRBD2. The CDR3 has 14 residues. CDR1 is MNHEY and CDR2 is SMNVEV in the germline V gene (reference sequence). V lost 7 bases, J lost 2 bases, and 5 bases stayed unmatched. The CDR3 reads CASKTSGTYNEQFF. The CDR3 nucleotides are TGTGCCAGCAAGACCAGCGGGACCTACAATGAGCAGTTCTTC.

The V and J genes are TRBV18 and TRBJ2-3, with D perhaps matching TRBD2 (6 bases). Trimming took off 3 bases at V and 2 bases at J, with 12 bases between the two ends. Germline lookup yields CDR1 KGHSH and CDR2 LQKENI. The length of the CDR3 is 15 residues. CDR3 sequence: CASSPTSSPTDTQYF. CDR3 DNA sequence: TGTGCCAGCTCACCGACTAGTAGCCCCACAGATACGCAGTATTTT.

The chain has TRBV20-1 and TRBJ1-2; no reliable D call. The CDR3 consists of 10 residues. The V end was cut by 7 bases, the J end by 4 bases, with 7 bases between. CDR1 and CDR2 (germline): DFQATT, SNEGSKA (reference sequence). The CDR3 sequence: CSVPSYGYTF. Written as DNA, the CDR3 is TGCAGTGTCCCCAGCTATGGCTACACCTTC.

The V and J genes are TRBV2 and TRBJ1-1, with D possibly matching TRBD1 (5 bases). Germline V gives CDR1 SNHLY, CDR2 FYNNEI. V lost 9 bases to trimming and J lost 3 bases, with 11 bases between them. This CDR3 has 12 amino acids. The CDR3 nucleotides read TGTGCCAGGAAGACGGGGGACACTGAAGCTTTCTTT. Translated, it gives CARKTGDTEAFF.

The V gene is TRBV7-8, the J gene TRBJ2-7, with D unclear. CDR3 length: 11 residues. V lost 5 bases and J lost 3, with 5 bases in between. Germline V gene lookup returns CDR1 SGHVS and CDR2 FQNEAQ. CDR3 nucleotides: TGTGCCAGCAGCCCGGTCTACGAGCAGTACTTC. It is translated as CASSPVYEQYF.

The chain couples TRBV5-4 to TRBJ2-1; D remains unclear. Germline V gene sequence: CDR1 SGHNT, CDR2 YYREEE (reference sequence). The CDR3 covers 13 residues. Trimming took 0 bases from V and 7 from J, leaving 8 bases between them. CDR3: CASSLELKNEQFF. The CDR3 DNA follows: TGTGCCAGCAGCTTGGAACTCAAGAATGAGCAGTTCTTC. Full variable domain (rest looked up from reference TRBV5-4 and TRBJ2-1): ETGVTQSPTHLIKTRGQQVTLRCSSQSGHNTVSWYQQALGQGPQFIFQYYREEENGRGNFPPRFSGLQFPNYSSELNVNALELDDSALYLCASSLELKNEQFFGPGTRLTVL.

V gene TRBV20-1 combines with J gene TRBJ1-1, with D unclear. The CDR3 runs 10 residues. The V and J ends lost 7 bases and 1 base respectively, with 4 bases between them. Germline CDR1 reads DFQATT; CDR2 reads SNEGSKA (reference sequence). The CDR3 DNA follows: TGCAGTGGAGAGAACACTGAAGCTTTCTTT. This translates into CSGENTEAFF.

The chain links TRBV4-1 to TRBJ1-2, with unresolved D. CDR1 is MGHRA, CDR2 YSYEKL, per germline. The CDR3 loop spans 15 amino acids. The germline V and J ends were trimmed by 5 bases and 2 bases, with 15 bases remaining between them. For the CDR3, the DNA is TGCGCCAGCAGCGCGAGAAGGGAGCCGAACTATGGCTACACCTTC. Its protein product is CASSARREPNYGYTF.

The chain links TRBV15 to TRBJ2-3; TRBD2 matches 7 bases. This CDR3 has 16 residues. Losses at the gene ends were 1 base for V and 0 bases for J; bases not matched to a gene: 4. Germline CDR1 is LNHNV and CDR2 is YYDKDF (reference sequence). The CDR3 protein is CATSRGGRASTDTQYF. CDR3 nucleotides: TGTGCCACCAGCAGAGGAGGGAGGGCTAGCACAGATACGCAGTATTTT.

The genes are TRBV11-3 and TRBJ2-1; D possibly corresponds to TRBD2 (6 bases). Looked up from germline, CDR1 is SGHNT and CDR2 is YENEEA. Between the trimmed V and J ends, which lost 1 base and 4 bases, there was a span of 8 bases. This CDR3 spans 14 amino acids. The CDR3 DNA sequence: TGTGCCAGCAGCTTAGGGGGGGTGTACAATGAGCAGTTCTTC. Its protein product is CASSLGGVYNEQFF.

The CDR3 loop reads CASSVGTSGDTQYF. As DNA, the CDR3 is TGTGCCAGCAGCGTAGGGACTAGCGGAGATACGCAGTATTTT. The genes are TRBV9 and TRBJ2-3; 10 bases agree with TRBD2. This CDR3 region has 14 residues. Germline CDR1 reads SGDLS; CDR2 reads YYNGEE. J gave up 5 bases and V 0 bases, and 0 bases lay outside the gene matches.

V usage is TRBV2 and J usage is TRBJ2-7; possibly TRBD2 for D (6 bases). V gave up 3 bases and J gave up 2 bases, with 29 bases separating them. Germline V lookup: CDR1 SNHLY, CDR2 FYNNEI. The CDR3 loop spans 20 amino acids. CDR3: CASSDPGLSKRRTTTYEQYF. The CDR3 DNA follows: TGTGCCAGCAGTGACCCCGGACTAAGCAAGAGAAGGACAACTACCTACGAGCAGTACTTC.

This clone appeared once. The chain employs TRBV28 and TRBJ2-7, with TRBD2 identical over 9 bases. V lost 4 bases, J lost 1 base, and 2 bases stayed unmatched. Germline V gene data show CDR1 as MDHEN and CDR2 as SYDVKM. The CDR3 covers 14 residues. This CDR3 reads CASSWAGGSYEQYF. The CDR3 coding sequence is TGTGCCAGCAGTTGGGCGGGGGGGTCCTACGAGCAGTACTTC.

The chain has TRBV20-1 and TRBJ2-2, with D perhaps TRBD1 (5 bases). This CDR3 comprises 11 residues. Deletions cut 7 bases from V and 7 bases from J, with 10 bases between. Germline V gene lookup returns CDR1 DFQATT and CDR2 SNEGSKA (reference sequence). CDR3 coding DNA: TGCAGTGGGCAGGGCTACGGGGAGCTGTTTTTT. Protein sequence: CSGQGYGELFF.

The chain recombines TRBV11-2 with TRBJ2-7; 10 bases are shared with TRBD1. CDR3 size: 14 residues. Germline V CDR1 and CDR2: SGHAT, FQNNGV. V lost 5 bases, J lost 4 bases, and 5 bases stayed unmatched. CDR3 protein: CASSPGTGEYEQYF. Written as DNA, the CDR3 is TGTGCCAGCAGCCCCGGGACAGGGGAGTACGAGCAGTACTTC.

CDR3 residues: CASSWTSGRGYNEQFF. CDR3 in DNA: TGTGCCAGCAGCTGGACTAGCGGGAGGGGGTACAATGAGCAGTTCTTC. V gene TRBV27 combines with J gene TRBJ2-1; 15 nucleotides line up with TRBD2. The germline V gene has CDR1 MNHEY and CDR2 SMNVEV (reference sequence). The V and J ends lost 6 bases and 4 bases, in that order; junction bases with no gene match: 4. There are 16 residues in the CDR3.

Written as DNA, the CDR3 is TGCAGCGTTGTCCCTTCCCCCGGGACAGGAGGCGGCTACACCTTC. It is translated as CSVVPSPGTGGGYTF. The chain recombines TRBV29-1 with TRBJ1-2; TRBD1 matches 8 bases. The CDR3 is made up of 15 amino acids. Germline V gene lookup returns CDR1 SQVTM and CDR2 ANQGSEA. V dropped 4 bases and J dropped 8; count of bases not matched to a gene: 15. Based on the CDR3 plus reference TRBV29-1 and TRBJ1-2, the full variable domain is SAVISQKPSRDICQRGTSLTIQCQVDSQVTMMFWYRQQPGQSLTLIATANQGSEATYESGFVIDKFPISRPNLTFSTLTVSNMSPEDSSIYLCSVVPSPGTGGGYTFGSGTRLTVV.

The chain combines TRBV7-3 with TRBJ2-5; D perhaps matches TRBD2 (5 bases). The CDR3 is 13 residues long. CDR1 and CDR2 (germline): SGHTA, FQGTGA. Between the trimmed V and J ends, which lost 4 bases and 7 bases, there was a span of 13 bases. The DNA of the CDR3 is TGTGCCAGCAGCTATCAGATTGCGGGGACCCAGTACTTC. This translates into CASSYQIAGTQYF.

This CDR3 reads CASSHGGASSYEQYF. The CDR3 DNA reads as TGTGCCAGCAGCCACGGCGGGGCTAGCTCCTACGAGCAGTACTTC. This rearrangement joins TRBV7-9 to TRBJ2-7; the D gene is possibly TRBD2 (6 bases). Germline V gene lookup returns CDR1 SEHNR and CDR2 FQNEAQ (reference sequence). V lost 5 bases and J 0 bases, leaving 14 bases between the germline ends. There are 15 residues in the CDR3. Supplemented by reference TRBV7-9 and TRBJ2-7, the full variable domain reads DTGVSQNPRHKITKRGQNVTFRCDPISEHNRLYWYRQTLGQGPEFLTYFQNEAQLEKSRLLSDRFSAERPKGSFSTLEIQRTEQGDSAMYLCASSHGGASSYEQYFGPGTRLTVT.

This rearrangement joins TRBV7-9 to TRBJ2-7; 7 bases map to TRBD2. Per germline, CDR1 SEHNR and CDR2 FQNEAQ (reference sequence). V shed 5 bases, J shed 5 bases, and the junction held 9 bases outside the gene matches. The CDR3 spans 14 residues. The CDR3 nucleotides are TGTGCCAGCAGCCCTCCGGGACTACCAGACGAGCAGTACTTC. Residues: CASSPPGLPDEQYF.

CDR3 residues: CASKVGGGPAFF. The CDR3, as DNA: TGTGCCAGTAAAGTCGGCGGGGGGCCAGCTTTCTTT. The genes are TRBV19 and TRBJ1-1; tentative D call: TRBD1 (6 bases). The germline V and J ends were trimmed by 7 bases and 10 bases, with 16 bases remaining between them. This CDR3 is 12 amino acids long. CDR1 and CDR2 (germline): LNHDA, SQIVND (reference sequence).

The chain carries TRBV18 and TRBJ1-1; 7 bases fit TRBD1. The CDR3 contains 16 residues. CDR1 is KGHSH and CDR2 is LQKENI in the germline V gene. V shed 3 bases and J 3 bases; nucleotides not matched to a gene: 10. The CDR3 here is CASSPTSGTAYTEAFF. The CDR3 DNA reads TGTGCCAGCTCACCCACCTCCGGGACAGCCTACACTGAAGCTTTCTTT.

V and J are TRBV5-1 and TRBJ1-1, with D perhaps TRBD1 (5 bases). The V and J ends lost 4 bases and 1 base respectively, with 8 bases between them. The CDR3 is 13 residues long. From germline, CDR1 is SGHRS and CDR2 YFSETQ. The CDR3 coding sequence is TGCGCCAGCAGCCCTACAGGGAACACTGAAGCTTTCTTT. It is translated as CASSPTGNTEAFF.

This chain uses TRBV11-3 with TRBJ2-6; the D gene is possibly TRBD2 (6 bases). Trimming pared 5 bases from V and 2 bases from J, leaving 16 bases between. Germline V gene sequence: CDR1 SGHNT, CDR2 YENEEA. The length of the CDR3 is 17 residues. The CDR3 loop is CASSPRVRGTGANVLTF. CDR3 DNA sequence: TGTGCCAGCAGCCCCCGGGTGCGGGGTACTGGGGCCAACGTCCTGACTTTC.